This TCR beta chain stems from a study of CD4 T cells in relation to SARS-CoV-2 and coronaviruses (dated by TCRdb to the early 2020s). With respect to the entire study: In the ViraFEST assay, PBMCs were grown with antigen for approximately 11 days, and TCR beta CDR3s were then sequenced to identify antigen-specific clonal expansions. The negative reference condition was either a culture with an HIV-1 Nef peptide pool or a culture with no peptide. Patient-derived lymphoblastoid cell lines were used to map the HLA restriction of shared crossreactive spike epitopes. The study assessed, at the TCR clonotype level, memory CD4+ T cell crossreactivity between SARS-CoV-2 and common cold coronavirus spike proteins. The Adaptive Biotechnologies TCR-sequencing kit was used for samples from three pre-COVID donors and for the naive versus memory experiments, whereas the other data were Illumina-based. For other donors in the study, expansion assays were sequenced with a different, Illumina-based TCR-beta assay.

The full study reports these points: The study was limited by small numbers of patients and tested TCRs. Because no donor provided both pre-pandemic and post-infection samples, tracing the source of pre-existing responses was limited. Crossreactive clones showed significantly weaker SARS-CoV-2-driven expansion than monoreactive clones, consistent with antigenic imprinting. Crossreactivity analysis centred on spike protein, so crossreactivity against other viral proteins was not assessed. In about 71% of donors, memory CD4+ clonotypes turned up that crossrecognized SARS-CoV-2 and at least one common cold coronavirus spike.

CD4+ T cells from unexposed donors were collected before the COVID-19 pandemic (2011-2018). After around ten days of culture, CD4+ T cells were isolated with the EasySep CD4+ T cell isolation kit. As cell number allowed, CD4+ T cells from unexposed donors were tested for reactivity to SARS-CoV-2 S and N and to four common cold coronavirus spike pools. PBMCs were cultured at fewer than 2.5 million per well in IMDM supplemented with around 5.3% human AB serum and about 9 IU/ml IL-2. Half of the culture medium was replaced with fresh IL-2-containing medium on days 3 and 7. In general, every peptide culture condition was set up in three replicate wells. Leukapheresis product for the unexposed donors was bought commercially. Ficoll-Paque PLUS gradient centrifugation was used to isolate PBMCs from leukapheresis product or whole blood. PBMCs were either cryopreserved at -140 degrees C or used fresh in the expansion assay. The QIAamp Micro DNA Kit was used to extract genomic DNA from the CD4+ T cells.

Of note for this clone: Its antigen remains undetermined. One base away there is no much larger clone; base qualities are not given.

Receptor libraries were prepared by the immunoSEQ multiplex PCR assay. In the original analysis: During preprocessing, nonproductive sequences were removed, along with CDR3s that did not begin with C, did not end with F or W, or were shorter than 7 amino acids. The MANAFEST web app was used to call antigen-specific clonotypes on the basis of expansion compared with the reference and with other culture wells. A clone counted as positive if significantly expanded in 2 of 3 replicate wells versus the reference culture at FDR below 0.05. For a clone to be considered positive, significant expansion relative to all other tandem wells and an odds ratio above 5 were also required. CDR3 homology was measured as pairwise Levenshtein distance, computed with the stringdist R package after trimming three terminal residues from each end. As stored in TCRdb, this immuneACCESS dataset retains in-frame rearrangements with V and J assigned. A fraction of the clones does not appear; measured against another copy, unresolved V genes explain less than half of the discrepancy, and the remainder lacks a known reason. Clonal size and the V and J genes are those of that table, whereas D and trimming came from the DNA. The sample table records some 19,000 clones; around 80% of these occur just once. 15% to 20% of the sample lies in the top ten.

The CDR3 goes from the cysteine to the phenylalanine over 14 residues. The sequence is cut down to CDR3 DNA, 42 bases in frame from base 1. CDR1 and CDR2, looked up from the germline V gene, are MDHEN and SYDVKM. V gives up 6 bases and J gives up 0 bases, and the segment between their germline ends measures 11 bases. The TCR sequence derives from a human donor in good health. Source material: CD4+ T cells from PBMCs, cultured in vitro. Recombination linked TRBV28 to TRBJ1-1; the D region possibly corresponds to TRBD1 (5 bases align). The CDR3 in this case is CASSPGWVNTEAFF. The nucleotide sequence is given as TGTGCCAGCAGCCCAGGGTGGGTGAACACTGAAGCTTTCTTT.